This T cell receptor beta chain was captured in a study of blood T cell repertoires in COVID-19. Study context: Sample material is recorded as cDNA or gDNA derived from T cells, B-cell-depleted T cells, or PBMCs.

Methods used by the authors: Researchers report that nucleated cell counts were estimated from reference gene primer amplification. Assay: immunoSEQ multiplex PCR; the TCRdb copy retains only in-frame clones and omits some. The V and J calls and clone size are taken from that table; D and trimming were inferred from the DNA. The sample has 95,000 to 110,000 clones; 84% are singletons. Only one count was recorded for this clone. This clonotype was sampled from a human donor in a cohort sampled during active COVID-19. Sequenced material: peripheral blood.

CDR3 protein: CSVTLGSGANVLTF. In DNA form, the CDR3 reads TGCAGCGTGACCCTCGGGTCTGGGGCCAACGTCCTGACTTTC. The rearrangement joins TRBV29-1 to TRBJ2-6, with no clear D. Per germline, CDR1 SQVTM and CDR2 ANQGSEA. V lost 6 bases to trimming and J lost 1 base, with 10 bases between them. The CDR3 length is 14 residues.